These T cell receptor beta chains were read from a single sample in a study of blood T cells in healthy people across ages. From the 5' RACE reads, TCRdb called clonotypes with MiXCR, one entry per CDR3 protein. The sample has 1,100,000 or so distinct CDR3 sequences; around 43% are singletons. The material sequenced was blood. Receptors originate from a woman aged 55-69 years in good health. Both conserved end residues are part of each CDR3. Each record gives: V gene, J gene, clone size, CDR3 length, D gene, CDR3 protein, CDR3 DNA. A D gene is named only where the DNA matches it firmly. Expanded clones are given a class, and other clones once, few, many or no size at all.

>TRBV5-1|TRBJ2-1|-|16|-
CASSPGRRSSYNEQFF
TGCGCCAGCTCCCCCGGGCGGCGGAGCTCCTACAATGAGCAGTTCTTC
>TRBV6-6|TRBJ2-1|-|14|-
CASSWQSSYNEQFF
TGTGCCAGCAGTTGGCAGAGCTCCTACAATGAGCAGTTCTTC
>TRBV12-3/TRBV12-4|TRBJ1-1|-|17|-
CASSLFGRRGAGTEAFF
TGTGCCAGCAGTTTATTTGGGCGGCGGGGCGCGGGAACTGAAGCTTTCTTT
>TRBV20-1|TRBJ2-3|-|12|-
CSAETLDRTQYF
TGCAGTGCGGAGACGTTGGACCGAACGCAGTATTTT
>TRBV7-9|TRBJ2-5|-|13|TRBD1
CASSFRDRGAQYF
TGTGCCAGCAGCTTCCGGGACAGGGGCGCCCAGTACTTC
>TRBV20-1|TRBJ2-7|once|13|TRBD2
CSATSGRTDEQYF
TGCAGTGCAACTAGCGGGAGGACCGACGAGCAGTACTTC
>TRBV7-2|TRBJ2-7|many|13|-
CASSFGGFYEQYF
TGTGCCAGCAGCTTTGGAGGGTTCTACGAGCAGTACTTC
>TRBV4-1|TRBJ1-1|few|18|TRBD1
CASSQDGQGASSNTEAFF
TGCGCCAGCAGCCAAGACGGCCAGGGGGCCAGCTCGAACACTGAAGCTTTCTTT
>TRBV5-1|TRBJ2-4|-|12|-
CASASGLHHQYF
TGCGCCAGCGCTTCGGGACTGCATCACCAGTACTTC
>TRBV5-1|TRBJ2-7|few|15|TRBD1
CASSPAGTDPYEQYF
TGCGCCAGCAGCCCAGCCGGGACAGACCCCTACGAGCAGTACTTC
>TRBV3-1|TRBJ1-5|-|14|-
CASSLAKGNQPQHF
TGTGCCAGCAGCCTTGCCAAGGGCAATCAGCCCCAGCATTTT
>TRBV10-3|TRBJ2-3|-|16|TRBD2
CAIGTGTSGATDTQYF
TGTGCCATCGGAACCGGGACTAGCGGTGCCACAGATACGCAGTATTTT
>TRBV27|TRBJ2-1|-|19|TRBD2
CASSLAGLAGGGSHNEQFF
TGTGCCAGCAGTTTAGCGGGACTAGCGGGAGGGGGGTCTCACAATGAGCAGTTCTTC
>TRBV10-3|TRBJ1-2|-|15|-
CTISEAAIPNYGYTF
TGTACCATCAGTGAGGCCGCCATCCCCAACTATGGCTACACCTTC
>TRBV27|TRBJ2-7|-|13|-
CASSLAAAPEQYF
TGTGCCAGCAGTTTAGCAGCAGCCCCCGAGCAGTACTTC
>TRBV4-1|TRBJ2-1|few|17|TRBD2
CASSQVMGREAAHEQFF
TGCGCCAGCAGCCAAGTAATGGGGCGGGAGGCAGCTCATGAGCAGTTCTTC
>TRBV9|TRBJ2-5|-|13|TRBD2
CASSVRLAETQYF
TGTGCCAGCAGCGTAAGACTAGCTGAGACCCAGTACTTC
>TRBV7-2|TRBJ2-1|-|13|-
CASSSYTSNEQFF
TGTGCCAGCAGTTCTTATACTAGTAATGAGCAGTTCTTC
>TRBV10-3|TRBJ2-7|many|14|TRBD1
CAISEGGTGYEQYF
TGTGCCATCAGTGAAGGGGGGACAGGGTACGAGCAGTACTTC
>TRBV11-2|TRBJ2-1|once|18|TRBD2
CASSPNRLAGVAYNEQFF
TGTGCCAGCAGCCCCAATCGGCTAGCGGGAGTGGCCTACAATGAGCAGTTCTTC
>TRBV15|TRBJ2-3|few|14|-
CATSIPDRTDTQYF
TGTGCCACTAGCATTCCGGACCGCACAGATACGCAGTATTTT
>TRBV6-5|TRBJ2-3|-|14|TRBD2
CASSYGLATDTQYF
TGTGCCAGCAGTTACGGACTAGCGACAGATACGCAGTATTTT
>TRBV6-6|TRBJ2-5|-|13|-
CAGRPTGQETQYF
TGTGCCGGCAGGCCGACGGGCCAAGAGACCCAGTACTTC
>TRBV2|TRBJ1-1|-|15|-
CASSGPGKRNTEAFF
TGTGCCAGCAGTGGGCCGGGAAAAAGGAACACTGAAGCTTTCTTT
>TRBV6-4|TRBJ2-7|-|16|-
CANGPIGGRVSYEQYF
TGTGCCAACGGGCCCATCGGGGGGCGCGTCTCCTACGAGCAGTACTTC
>TRBV29-1|TRBJ2-3|-|12|-
CSVEVGPPTQYF
TGCAGCGTCGAGGTGGGCCCCCCGACGCAGTATTTT
>TRBV7-2|TRBJ1-1|-|15|-
CASSKRDTTNTEAFF
TGTGCCAGCAGCAAACGGGACACTACGAACACTGAAGCTTTCTTT
>TRBV27|TRBJ2-7|-|13|TRBD2
CASIPSGMSEQYF
TGTGCCAGCATTCCTAGCGGGATGAGCGAGCAGTACTTC
>TRBV25-1|TRBJ1-6|few|14|-
CASRLGTFSSPIHF
TGTGCCAGCAGATTAGGGACCTTCTCTTCACCCATCCACTTT
>TRBV10-3|TRBJ2-1|-|15|-
CAISEARTSYNEQFF
TGTGCCATCAGCGAGGCTCGAACCTCCTACAATGAGCAGTTCTTC
>TRBV2|TRBJ2-7|-|12|-
CASTRTHYEQYF
TGTGCCAGCACCAGGACCCACTACGAGCAGTACTTC
>TRBV7-9|TRBJ2-4|few|16|-
CASSVGTGLAKNIQYF
TGTGCCAGCAGCGTCGGGACCGGGCTAGCCAAAAACATTCAGTACTTC
>TRBV6-2/TRBV6-3|TRBJ2-1|-|17|TRBD2
CASRPPPLAGLYNEQFF
TGTGCCAGCAGGCCCCCGCCCCTAGCGGGCCTATACAATGAGCAGTTCTTC
>TRBV27|TRBJ2-5|-|15|TRBD2
CASSYSGSRQGTQYF
TGTGCCAGCAGTTATAGCGGGAGTCGGCAAGGGACCCAGTACTTC
>TRBV2|TRBJ2-5|few|15|TRBD2
CASSGTSGTQETQYF
TGTGCCAGCAGTGGGACTAGCGGAACCCAAGAGACCCAGTACTTC
>TRBV5-1|TRBJ2-2|-|13|-
CASYLTGTGELFF
TGCGCCAGCTATTTGACGGGGACCGGGGAGCTGTTTTTT
>TRBV20-1|TRBJ2-1|-|12|TRBD2
CSATSGGNEQFF
TGCAGTGCTACGTCCGGGGGGAATGAGCAGTTCTTC
>TRBV5-6|TRBJ1-1|-|14|TRBD1
CASSVDRVVTEAFF
TGTGCCAGCAGCGTGGACAGGGTTGTCACTGAAGCTTTCTTT
>TRBV27|TRBJ2-1|many|13|-
CASSRRPRDEQFF
TGTGCCAGCAGCCGTCGCCCAAGGGATGAGCAGTTCTTC
>TRBV27|TRBJ2-1|-|14|-
CTSSLYNNPREQFF
TGTACCAGCAGTTTATACAACAACCCGCGGGAGCAGTTCTTC
>TRBV9|TRBJ2-1|-|17|TRBD2
CASSVGGGTSTDNEQFF
TGTGCCAGCAGCGTAGGAGGCGGGACTAGCACGGACAATGAGCAGTTCTTC
>TRBV13|TRBJ2-5|-|14|-
CASSARGIQETQYF
TGTGCCAGCAGTGCCCGGGGTATCCAAGAGACCCAGTACTTC
>TRBV29-1|TRBJ2-1|few|11|-
CSVEQGCEQFF
TGCAGCGTTGAACAGGGCTGTGAGCAGTTCTTC
>TRBV27|TRBJ2-7|-|14|TRBD1
CASSRGTGPYEQYF
TGTGCCAGCAGCCGCGGGACAGGCCCCTACGAGCAGTACTTC
>TRBV7-3|TRBJ2-5|-|15|-
CASSPQGRGQETQYF
TGTGCCAGCAGCCCACAGGGGAGGGGGCAAGAGACCCAGTACTTC
>TRBV5-1|TRBJ2-5|-|15|TRBD1
CASSFQTGWGETQYF
TGCGCCAGCAGCTTCCAGACAGGGTGGGGGGAGACCCAGTACTTC
>TRBV20-1|TRBJ2-1|-|16|TRBD2
CSARRRTSVLYNEQFF
TGCAGTGCTAGGCGAAGGACTAGCGTATTGTACAATGAGCAGTTCTTC
>TRBV27|TRBJ2-4|few|14|TRBD1
CASSSGQYKMEQYF
TGTGCCAGCAGTTCGGGACAGTATAAGATGGAGCAGTACTTC
>TRBV6-5|TRBJ2-7|few|15|TRBD2
CASSYSGGRGSEQYF
TGTGCCAGCAGTTACTCGGGCGGGAGAGGCAGCGAGCAGTACTTC
>TRBV21-1|TRBJ2-7|few|17|-
CASSKGPGTSGRYEQYF
TGTGCCAGCAGCAAAGGGCCCGGGACTAGCGGGAGGTACGAGCAGTACTTC
>TRBV2|TRBJ2-3|-|15|TRBD2
CASSEVTSGADTQYF
TGTGCCAGCAGTGAAGTGACTAGCGGGGCTGATACGCAGTATTTT
>TRBV21-1|TRBJ2-3|-|15|-
CAIAKTSGQADTQYF
TGTGCCATCGCAAAGACTAGCGGTCAAGCAGATACGCAGTATTTT
>TRBV4-2|TRBJ2-5|few|17|TRBD2
CASSQDPSGSLKETQYF
TGTGCCAGCAGCCAAGATCCTAGCGGGAGCTTAAAAGAGACCCAGTACTTC
>TRBV12-3/TRBV12-4|TRBJ2-1|-|16|TRBD2
CASTLPGLSSYNEQFF
TGTGCCAGCACTCTACCGGGACTAAGCTCCTACAATGAGCAGTTCTTC
>TRBV11-2|TRBJ2-7|-|14|-
CASSLVYASYEQYF
TGTGCCAGCAGCTTAGTCTATGCCTCCTACGAGCAGTACTTC
>TRBV27|TRBJ2-7|-|12|-
CASGPFGDEQYF
TGTGCCAGCGGGCCCTTTGGGGACGAGCAGTACTTC
>TRBV7-9|TRBJ2-1|-|16|-
CASSLNLASLFDEQFF
TGTGCCAGCAGCTTAAATCTCGCTAGTTTGTTCGATGAGCAGTTCTTC
>TRBV27|TRBJ2-2|once|15|TRBD2
CASRPSGNYPGELFF
TGTGCCAGCAGACCCAGCGGGAACTATCCCGGGGAGCTGTTTTTT
>TRBV5-1|TRBJ1-2|-|13|-
CASSHGGMDGYTF
TGCGCCAGTTCCCACGGGGGCATGGATGGCTACACCTTC